This T cell receptor (beta chain) was captured by sequencing in a study of blood T cell repertoires in COVID-19. The wider study: The United States, Italy and Spain were the sources of the acute and convalescent COVID-19 samples.

In its sample, this clone ranks as medium-sized. The germline gives CDR1 GTSNPN, CDR2 SVGIG (reference sequence). Losses at the gene ends were 8 bases for V and 9 bases for J; bases not matched to a gene: 9. The CDR3 has 11 residues. Method: immunoSEQ multiplex PCR; TCRdb's copy keeps in-frame clones and lacks some. The sample records roughly 170,000 clones, nearly 80% being singletons. The material sequenced was peripheral blood. The rearrangement joins TRBV30 to TRBJ1-1; 7 nucleotides agree with TRBD1. The sequence came from a woman in her sixties or seventies with acute or convalescent COVID-19. The chain's CDR3 is CASDRDTKAFF. Here the CDR3 DNA reads TGTGCCAGCGACAGGGATACCAAAGCTTTCTTT.